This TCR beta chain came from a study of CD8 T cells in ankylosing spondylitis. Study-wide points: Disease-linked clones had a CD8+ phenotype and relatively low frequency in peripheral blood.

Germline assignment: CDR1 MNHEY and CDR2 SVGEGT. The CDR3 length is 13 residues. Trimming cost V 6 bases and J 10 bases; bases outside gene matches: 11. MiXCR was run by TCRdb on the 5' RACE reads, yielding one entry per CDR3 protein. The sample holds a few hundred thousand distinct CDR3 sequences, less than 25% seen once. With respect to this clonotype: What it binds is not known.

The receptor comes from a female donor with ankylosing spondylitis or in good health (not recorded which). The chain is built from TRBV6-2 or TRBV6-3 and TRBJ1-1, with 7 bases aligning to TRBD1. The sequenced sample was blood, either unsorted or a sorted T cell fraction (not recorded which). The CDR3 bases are TGTGCCAGCAGCCAGACAGGGCCACGGAGAGCTTTCTTT. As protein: CASSQTGPRRAFF.